The next 14 T cell receptor beta chains were all read from a single sample in a study of CXCR3 chemokines and chemotherapy response in bladder cancer (dated by TCRdb to about 2022). Preparation of the library involved PCR. The data were produced on an Illumina HiSeq 2500. The public reads were reprocessed in TCRdb via fastp at Q25 and MiXCR, keeping in-frame beta chains. Each CDR3 protein gets just one entry, which takes the most common genes and DNA from the rows behind it. The sample table records around 8,000 distinct CDR3 sequences; around an eighth of these occur just once. The ten most abundant clones make up around 15% of the sample. Sampling was conducted from a patient whose treatment included neoadjuvant chemotherapy. These receptors all come from a human donor with bladder cancer that responded to neoadjuvant chemotherapy.

The V gene is TRBV6-2 or TRBV6-3, the J gene TRBJ2-1, with 11 bases that match TRBD2. After removal of 6 bases from V and 7 bases from J, the junction contained 8 bases not matched to a gene. CDR1 is MNHEY, CDR2 SVGEGT, per germline. The CDR3 length is 15 residues. The CDR3: CASRFSGGARNEQFF. The CDR3 DNA reads TGTGCCAGCAGGTTTAGCGGGGGGGCAAGGAATGAGCAGTTCTTC.

In this sample, this clonotype turned up many times. CDR3 region: CASSPSGGTYEQYF. Here the CDR3 DNA reads TGTGCCAGCAGCCCGAGCGGGGGGACCTACGAGCAGTACTTC. V is TRBV11-1 and J is TRBJ2-7; 9 bases map to TRBD2. Losses at the gene ends were 5 bases for V and 2 bases for J; bases not matched to a gene: 4. This CDR3 comprises 14 residues. Per the germline V gene, CDR1 is SGHAT and CDR2 is FQDESV (reference sequence).

This clonotype showed up many times. DNA of the CDR3: TGTGCCAGTAGTATTGGGGTCGGCAGCGGCAATCAGCCCCAGCATTTT. This codes for CASSIGVGSGNQPQHF. The chain recombines TRBV19 with TRBJ1-5, with D uncertain. CDR1 and CDR2 (germline): LNHDA, SQIVND (reference sequence). Trimming cost V 3 bases and J 2 bases, with 14 bases left between them. This CDR3 has 16 amino acids.

This clonotype was counted ten times or more. The chain links TRBV6-5 to TRBJ1-3, with D possibly matching TRBD1 (5 bases). CDR3 length equals 17 residues. The V end was cut by 1 base, the J end by 0 bases, with 13 bases between. The V gene's germline CDR1 is MNHEY and CDR2 SVGAGI. Here the CDR3 DNA reads TGTGCCAGCAGTTACTGGGGACCGCGGAGCTCTGGAAACACCATATATTTT. Translated, it gives CASSYWGPRSSGNTIYF.

This clonotype is medium-sized by share. The chain combines TRBV10-3 with TRBJ1-6; D is uncertain. CDR1 is ENHRY and CDR2 is SYGVKD in the germline V gene. Trimming removed 6 bases from V and 7 bases from J, with 7 bases in between. CDR3 length: 12 amino acids. The CDR3 is CAIRTDNSPLHF. Written as DNA, the CDR3 is TGTGCCATCAGAACAGACAATTCACCCCTCCACTTT.

This clonotype was counted many times. The CDR3 region is CASRGPNQPQHF. CDR3 coding DNA: TGTGCCAGCAGAGGCCCCAATCAGCCCCAGCATTTT. The V gene is TRBV7-2, the J gene TRBJ1-5; D remains ambiguous. Trimming took off 6 bases at V and 3 bases at J, with 6 bases between the two ends. Germline CDR1 reads SGHTA; CDR2 reads FQGNSA. CDR3 size: 12 residues.

This clonotype has only a few counts. The chain uses TRBV5-6 and TRBJ1-5; a possible D gene is TRBD1 (6 bases). The CDR3 runs 16 residues. Germline V CDR1 and CDR2: SGHDT, YYEEEE. V was clipped by 4 bases and J by 6 bases, with 20 bases between them. Here the CDR3 DNA reads TGTGCCAGCAGCCTAAAGGCGGGGGCAGGGAGTCAGCCCCAGCATTTT. This codes for CASSLKAGAGSQPQHF.

This clonotype appeared many times. The chain has TRBV30 and TRBJ1-3; TRBD1 matches 7 bases. V lost 3 bases, J lost 0 bases, and 5 bases stayed unmatched. Germline V gene lookup returns CDR1 GTSNPN and CDR2 SVGIG (reference sequence). The CDR3 spans 15 residues. The CDR3 sequence: CAWSRDSGSGNTIYF. In DNA form, the CDR3 reads TGTGCCTGGAGCCGGGACAGTGGCTCTGGAAACACCATATATTTT.

This clonotype was found many times. The chain couples TRBV10-3 to TRBJ1-3; no firm D call. CDR3 size: 15 residues. Looked up from germline, CDR1 is ENHRY and CDR2 is SYGVKD. The V end lost 3 bases, the J end lost 4 bases, and 13 bases lay between the germline ends. This CDR3 is CAISDAGLKGNTIYF. In nucleotides, the CDR3 is TGTGCCATCAGTGATGCGGGGTTAAAAGGAAACACCATATATTTT.

This clonotype was seen a few times. The chain uses TRBV12-3 or TRBV12-4 and TRBJ1-2; 7 bases align to TRBD1. The CDR3 is 15 residues long. The trim removed 4 bases at V and 6 bases at J, leaving 11 bases unmatched. CDR3 DNA sequence: TGTGCCAGCAGTTCACCCCGACAGGGAGGAGATGGCTACACCTTC. Amino acids: CASSSPRQGGDGYTF.

By frequency in the sample, this clonotype is medium-sized. The chain carries TRBV6-2 or TRBV6-3 and TRBJ1-2; D is unresolved. Deletions cut 4 bases from V and 2 bases from J, with 8 bases between. The V gene's germline CDR1 is MNHEY and CDR2 SVGEGT. The CDR3 consists of 13 residues. The CDR3 spells CASSSGRNYGYTF. The CDR3 region has the DNA TGTGCCAGCAGTTCCGGACGGAACTATGGCTACACCTTC.

This clonotype was counted at least ten times. The chain couples TRBV19 to TRBJ2-1, with 8 bases identical to TRBD1. From germline, CDR1 is LNHDA and CDR2 SQIVND (reference sequence). After removal of 3 bases from V and 5 bases from J, the junction contained 3 bases not matched to a gene. The CDR3 is 14 residues long. Here the CDR3 DNA reads TGTGCCAGTAGTATCGGACAGGGCGACAATGAGCAGTTCTTC. It specifies CASSIGQGDNEQFF.

This chain connects TRBV20-1 to TRBJ1-6; the D is unclear. The CDR3 length is 14 residues. V was pared by 1 base and J by 7 bases, with 11 bases between. The V gene's germline CDR1 is DFQATT and CDR2 SNEGSKA (reference sequence). CDR3 amino acids: CSARAAGENSPLHF. The DNA for the CDR3 is TGCAGTGCTAGAGCGGCAGGAGAGAATTCACCCCTCCACTTT.

There are a few counts of this clonotype. The rearrangement joins TRBV7-9 to TRBJ1-5, with D maybe TRBD1 (5 bases). The CDR3 has 14 amino acids. CDR1 SEHNR and CDR2 FQNEAQ come from the germline V gene (reference sequence). V was trimmed by 5 bases and J by 7 bases, leaving 15 bases between them. This chain's CDR3 is CASSQAGRGQPQHF. The CDR3 coding sequence is TGTGCCAGCAGCCAGGCAGGGCGGGGGCAGCCCCAGCATTTT. The full variable domain, with the rest looked up from reference TRBV7-9 and TRBJ1-5, is DTGVSQNPRHKITKRGQNVTFRCDPISEHNRLYWYRQTLGQGPEFLTYFQNEAQLEKSRLLSDRFSAERPKGSFSTLEIQRTEQGDSAMYLCASSQAGRGQPQHFGDGTRLSIL.